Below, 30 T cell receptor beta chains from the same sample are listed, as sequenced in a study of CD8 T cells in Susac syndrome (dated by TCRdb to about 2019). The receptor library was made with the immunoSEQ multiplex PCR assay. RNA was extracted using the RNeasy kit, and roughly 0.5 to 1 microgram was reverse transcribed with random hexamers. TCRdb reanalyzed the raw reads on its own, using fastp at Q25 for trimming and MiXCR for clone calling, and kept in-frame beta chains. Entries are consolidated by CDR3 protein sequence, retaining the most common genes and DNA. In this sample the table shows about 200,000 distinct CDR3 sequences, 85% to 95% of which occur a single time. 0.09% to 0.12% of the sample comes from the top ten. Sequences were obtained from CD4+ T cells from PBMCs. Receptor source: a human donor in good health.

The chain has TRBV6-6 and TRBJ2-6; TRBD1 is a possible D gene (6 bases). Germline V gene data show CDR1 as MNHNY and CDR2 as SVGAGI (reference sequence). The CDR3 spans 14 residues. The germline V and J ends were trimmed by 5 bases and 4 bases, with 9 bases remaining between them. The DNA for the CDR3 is TGTGCCAGCAGTACAGGGAGCGGGGCCAACGTCCTGACTTTC. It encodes CASSTGSGANVLTF.

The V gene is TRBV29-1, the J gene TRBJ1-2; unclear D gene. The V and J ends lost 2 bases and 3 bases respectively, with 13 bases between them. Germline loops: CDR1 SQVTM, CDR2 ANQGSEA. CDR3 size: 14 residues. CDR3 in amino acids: CSVELAGTHYGYTF. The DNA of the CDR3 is TGCAGCGTTGAACTGGCAGGTACGCACTATGGCTACACCTTC.

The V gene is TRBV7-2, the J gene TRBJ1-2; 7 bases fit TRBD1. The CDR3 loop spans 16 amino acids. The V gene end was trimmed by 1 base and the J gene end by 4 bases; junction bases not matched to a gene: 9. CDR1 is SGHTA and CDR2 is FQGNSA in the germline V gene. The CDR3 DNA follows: TGTGCCAGCAGCTTAGAGGGACAGACGAACATCTATGGCTACACCTTC. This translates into CASSLEGQTNIYGYTF.

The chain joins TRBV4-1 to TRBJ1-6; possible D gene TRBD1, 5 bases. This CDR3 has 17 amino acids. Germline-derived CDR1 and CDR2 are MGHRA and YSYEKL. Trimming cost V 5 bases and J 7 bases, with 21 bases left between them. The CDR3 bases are TGCGCCAGCAGCTCAGGAGGGGCGGCAGGTTCAAATTCACCCCTCCACTTT. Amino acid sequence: CASSSGGAAGSNSPLHF.

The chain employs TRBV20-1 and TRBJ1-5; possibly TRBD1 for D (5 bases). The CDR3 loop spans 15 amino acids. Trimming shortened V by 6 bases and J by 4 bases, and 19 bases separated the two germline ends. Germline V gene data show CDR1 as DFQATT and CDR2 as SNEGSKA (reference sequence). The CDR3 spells CSAPRDSGRNQPQHF. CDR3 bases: TGCAGTGCCCCCCGGGACTCCGGGCGGAATCAGCCCCAGCATTTT.

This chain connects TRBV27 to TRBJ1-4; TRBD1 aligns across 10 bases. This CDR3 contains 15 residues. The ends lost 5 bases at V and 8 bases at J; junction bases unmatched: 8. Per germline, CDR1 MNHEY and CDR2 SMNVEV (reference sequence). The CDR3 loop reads CASSPRDRGREKLFF. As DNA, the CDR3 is TGTGCCAGCAGTCCGAGGGACAGGGGTAGAGAAAAACTGTTTTTT.

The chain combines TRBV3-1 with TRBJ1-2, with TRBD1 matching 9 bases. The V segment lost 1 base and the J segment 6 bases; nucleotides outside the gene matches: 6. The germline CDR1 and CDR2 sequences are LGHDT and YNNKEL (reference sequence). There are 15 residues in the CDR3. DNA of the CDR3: TGTGCCAGCAGCCAAGGGCCCGGGACAGGGAATGGCTACACCTTC. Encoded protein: CASSQGPGTGNGYTF.

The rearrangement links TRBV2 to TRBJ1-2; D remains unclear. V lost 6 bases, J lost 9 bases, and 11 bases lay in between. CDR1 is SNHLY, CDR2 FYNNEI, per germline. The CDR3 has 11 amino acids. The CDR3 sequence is CASSEVLSYTF. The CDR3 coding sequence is TGTGCCAGCAGCGAGGTTCTAAGCTACACCTTC.

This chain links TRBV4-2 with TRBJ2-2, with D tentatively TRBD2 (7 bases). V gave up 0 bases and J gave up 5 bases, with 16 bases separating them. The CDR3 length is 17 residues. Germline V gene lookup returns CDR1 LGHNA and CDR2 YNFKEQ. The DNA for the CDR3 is TGTGCCAGCAGCCAAGAGGAGGGGGGGCTGATTACCGGGGAGCTGTTTTTT. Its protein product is CASSQEEGGLITGELFF.

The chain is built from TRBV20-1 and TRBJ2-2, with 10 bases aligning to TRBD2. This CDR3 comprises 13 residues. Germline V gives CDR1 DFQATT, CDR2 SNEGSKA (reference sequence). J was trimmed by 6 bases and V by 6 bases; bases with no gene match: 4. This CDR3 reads CSARAGGPGELFF. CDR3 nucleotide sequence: TGCAGTGCCCGAGCGGGGGGGCCCGGGGAGCTGTTTTTT.

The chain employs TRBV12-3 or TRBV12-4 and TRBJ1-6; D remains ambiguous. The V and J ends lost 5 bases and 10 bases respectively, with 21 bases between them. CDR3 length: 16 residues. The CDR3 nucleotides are TGTGCCAGCAGTAGACTCCCCCGTGGGTCGGGATCACCCCTCCACTTT. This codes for CASSRLPRGSGSPLHF.

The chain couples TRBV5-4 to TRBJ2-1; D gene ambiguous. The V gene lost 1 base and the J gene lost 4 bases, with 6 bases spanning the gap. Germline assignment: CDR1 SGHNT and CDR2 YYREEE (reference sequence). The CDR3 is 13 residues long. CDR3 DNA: TGTGCCAGCAGCTTGACCTCTTACAATGAGCAGTTCTTC. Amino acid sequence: CASSLTSYNEQFF. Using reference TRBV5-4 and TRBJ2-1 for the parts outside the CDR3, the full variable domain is ETGVTQSPTHLIKTRGQQVTLRCSSQSGHNTVSWYQQALGQGPQFIFQYYREEENGRGNFPPRFSGLQFPNYSSELNVNALELDDSALYLCASSLTSYNEQFFGPGTRLTVL.

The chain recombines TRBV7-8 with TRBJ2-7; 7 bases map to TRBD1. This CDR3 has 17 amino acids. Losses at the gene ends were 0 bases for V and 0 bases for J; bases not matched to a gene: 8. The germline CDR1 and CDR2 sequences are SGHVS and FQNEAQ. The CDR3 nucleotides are TGTGCCAGCAGCTTAGCCGGGGACAGAAGGAGCTCCTACGAGCAGTACGTC. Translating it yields CASSLAGDRRSSYEQYV.

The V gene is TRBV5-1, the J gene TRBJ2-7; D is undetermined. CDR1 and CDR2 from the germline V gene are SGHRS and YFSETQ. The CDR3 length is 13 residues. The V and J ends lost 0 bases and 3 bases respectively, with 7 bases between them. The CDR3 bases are TGCGCCAGCAGCTTGGACATCTACTACGAGCAGTACTTC. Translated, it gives CASSLDIYYEQYF.

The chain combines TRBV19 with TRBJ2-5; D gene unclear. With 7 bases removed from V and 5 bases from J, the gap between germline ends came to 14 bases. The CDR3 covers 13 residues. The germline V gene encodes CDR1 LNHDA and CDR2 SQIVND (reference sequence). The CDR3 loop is CASISANRETQYF. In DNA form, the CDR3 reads TGTGCCAGTATTTCGGCCAACCGGGAGACCCAGTACTTC.

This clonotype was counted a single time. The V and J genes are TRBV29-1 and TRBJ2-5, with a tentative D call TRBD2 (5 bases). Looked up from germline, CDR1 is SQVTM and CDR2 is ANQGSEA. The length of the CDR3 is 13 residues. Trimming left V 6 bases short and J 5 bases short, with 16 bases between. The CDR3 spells CSVGSSPGETQYF. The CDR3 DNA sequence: TGCAGCGTCGGAAGCTCTCCGGGGGAGACCCAGTACTTC.

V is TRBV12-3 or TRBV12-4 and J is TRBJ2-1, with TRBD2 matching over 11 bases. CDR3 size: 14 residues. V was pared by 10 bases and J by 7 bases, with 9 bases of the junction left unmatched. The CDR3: CAIRTSGGGNEQFF. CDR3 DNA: TGTGCCATCCGTACTAGCGGGGGTGGTAATGAGCAGTTCTTC.

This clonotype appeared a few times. This chain's CDR3 is CAWKRVEHIYEQYF. As DNA, the CDR3 is TGTGCCTGGAAGAGGGTGGAACACATTTACGAGCAGTACTTC. The V gene is TRBV30, the J gene TRBJ2-7, with D tentatively TRBD2 (5 bases). Germline assignment: CDR1 GTSNPN and CDR2 SVGIG (reference sequence). The CDR3 length is 14 residues. Trimming cost V 4 bases and J 4 bases, with 17 bases left between them.

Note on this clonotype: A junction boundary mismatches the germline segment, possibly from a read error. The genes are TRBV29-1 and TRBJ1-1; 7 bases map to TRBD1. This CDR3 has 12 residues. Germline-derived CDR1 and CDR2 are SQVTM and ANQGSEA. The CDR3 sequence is CSVTGVNPEAFF. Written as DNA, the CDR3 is TGCAGCGTCACAGGGGTGAACCCTGAAGCTTTCTTT.

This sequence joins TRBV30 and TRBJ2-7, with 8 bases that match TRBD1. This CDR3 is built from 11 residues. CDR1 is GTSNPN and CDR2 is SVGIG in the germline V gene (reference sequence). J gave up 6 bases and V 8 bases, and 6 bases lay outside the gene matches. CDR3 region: CAAGQATEQYF. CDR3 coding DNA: TGTGCCGCGGGACAGGCAACCGAGCAGTACTTC. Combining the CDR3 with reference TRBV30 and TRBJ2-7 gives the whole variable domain SQTIHQWPATLVQPVGSPLSLECTVEGTSNPNLYWYRQAAGRGLQLLFYSVGIGQISSEVPQNLSASRPQDRQFILSSKKLLLSDSGFYLCAAGQATEQYFGPGTRLTVT.

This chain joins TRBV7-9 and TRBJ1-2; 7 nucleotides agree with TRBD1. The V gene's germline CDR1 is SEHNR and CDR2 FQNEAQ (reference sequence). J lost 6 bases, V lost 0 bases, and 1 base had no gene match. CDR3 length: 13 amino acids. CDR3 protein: CASSLARGHGYTF. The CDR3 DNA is TGTGCCAGCAGCTTAGCAAGGGGGCATGGCTACACCTTC.

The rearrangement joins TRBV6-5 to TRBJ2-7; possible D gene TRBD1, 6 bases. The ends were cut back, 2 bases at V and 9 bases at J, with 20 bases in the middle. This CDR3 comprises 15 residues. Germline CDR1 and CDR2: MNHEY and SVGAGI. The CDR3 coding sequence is TGTGCCAGCAGTTACGGCGCAGGGGCAAGTTTTGTGCAGTACGTC. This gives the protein CASSYGAGASFVQYV.

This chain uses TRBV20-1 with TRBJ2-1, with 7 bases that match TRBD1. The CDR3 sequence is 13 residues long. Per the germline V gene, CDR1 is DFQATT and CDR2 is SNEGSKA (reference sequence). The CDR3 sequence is CICRDSLFNEQFF. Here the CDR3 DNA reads TGCATCTGTCGGGACAGCCTATTCAATGAGCAGTTCTTC.

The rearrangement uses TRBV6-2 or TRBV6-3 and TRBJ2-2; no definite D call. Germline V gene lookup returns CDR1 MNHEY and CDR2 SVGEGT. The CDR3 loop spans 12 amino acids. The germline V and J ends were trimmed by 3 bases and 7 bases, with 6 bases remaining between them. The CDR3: CASSYSVGELFF. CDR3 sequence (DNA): TGTGCCAGCAGTTATTCGGTCGGGGAGCTGTTTTTT.

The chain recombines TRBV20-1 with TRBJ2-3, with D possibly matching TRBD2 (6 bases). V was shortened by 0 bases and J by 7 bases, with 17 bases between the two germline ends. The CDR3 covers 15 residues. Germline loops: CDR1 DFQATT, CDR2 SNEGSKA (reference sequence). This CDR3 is CSARDASAGMNTQYF. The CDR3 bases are TGCAGTGCTAGAGATGCTAGCGCGGGGATGAATACGCAGTATTTT.

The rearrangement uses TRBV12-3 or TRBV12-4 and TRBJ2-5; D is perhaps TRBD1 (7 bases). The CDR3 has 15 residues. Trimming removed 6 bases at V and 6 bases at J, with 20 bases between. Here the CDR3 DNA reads TGTGCCAGCAGCCGGACTACAGGGGCTCGCAAGACCCAGTACTTC. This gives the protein CASSRTTGARKTQYF.

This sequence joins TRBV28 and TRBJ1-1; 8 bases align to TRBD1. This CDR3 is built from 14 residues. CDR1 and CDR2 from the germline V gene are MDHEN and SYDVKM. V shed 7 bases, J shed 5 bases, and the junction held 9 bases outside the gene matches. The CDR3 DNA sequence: TGTGCCAGCACCCCCCAGGGGGCGGGGACTGAAGCTTTCTTT. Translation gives CASTPQGAGTEAFF.

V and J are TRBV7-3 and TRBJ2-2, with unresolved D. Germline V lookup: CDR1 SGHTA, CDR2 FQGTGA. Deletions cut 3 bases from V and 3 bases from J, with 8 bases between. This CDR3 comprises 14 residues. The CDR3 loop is CASSFYSYTGELFF. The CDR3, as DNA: TGTGCCAGCAGCTTTTACAGCTACACCGGGGAGCTGTTTTTT.

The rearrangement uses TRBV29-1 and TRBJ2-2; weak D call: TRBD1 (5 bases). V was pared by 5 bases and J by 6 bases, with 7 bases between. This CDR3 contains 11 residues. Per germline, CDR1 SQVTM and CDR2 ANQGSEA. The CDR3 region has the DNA TGCAGCGTTCTCAGGGCCGGGGAGCTGTTTTTT. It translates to CSVLRAGELFF.

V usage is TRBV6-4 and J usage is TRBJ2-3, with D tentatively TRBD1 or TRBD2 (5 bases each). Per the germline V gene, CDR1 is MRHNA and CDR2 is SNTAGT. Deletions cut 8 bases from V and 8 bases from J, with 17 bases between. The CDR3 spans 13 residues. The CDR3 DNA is TGTGCCAGCGAGGGAGAGGGGCGCGCTACGCAGTATTTT. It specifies CASEGEGRATQYF.